The 21 T cell receptor beta chains below come from one sample, sequenced in a study of T cell changes during pregnancy in multiple sclerosis. Assay: immunoSEQ multiplex PCR; the TCRdb copy retains only in-frame clones and omits some. The sample has about 40,000 clones, 70% to 90% seen once; the top ten hold roughly 0.5%. The input for sequencing was CD4+ T cells from peripheral blood mononuclear cells, taken in the first trimester of pregnancy. The receptors were sampled from a female donor with multiple sclerosis, enrolled in a pregnancy study.

V is TRBV30 and J is TRBJ1-3, with 9 bases lining up with TRBD1. J was trimmed by 5 bases and V by 5 bases; bases with no gene match: 4. This CDR3 is built from 13 residues. Looked up from germline, CDR1 is GTSNPN and CDR2 is SVGIG (reference sequence). CDR3 sequence (DNA): TGTGCCTGGTCCGGGACAGGGAGAAACACCATATATTTT. It translates to CAWSGTGRNTIYF.

DNA for the CDR3: TGTGCCAGCAGTTCCCCTAAATCCGGCCAAGAGACCCAGTACTTC. It specifies CASSSPKSGQETQYF. The J gene is TRBJ2-5, the V gene TRBV6-5; D is uncertain. V lost 4 bases to trimming and J lost 1 base, with 13 bases between them. Germline CDR1 reads MNHEY; CDR2 reads SVGAGI. The CDR3 consists of 15 residues.

This clone was observed a single time. V is TRBV29-1 and J is TRBJ1-2; weak D call: TRBD1 (5 bases). V lost 7 bases, J lost 8 bases, and 17 bases lay in between. Germline CDR1 is SQVTM and CDR2 is ANQGSEA. The CDR3 consists of 12 residues. CDR3: CSAGTGERGYTF. The CDR3 nucleotides read TGCAGCGCCGGGACGGGGGAGCGCGGCTACACCTTC.

The chain is built from TRBV2 and TRBJ1-2; D might be TRBD1 (6 bases). Germline lookup yields CDR1 SNHLY and CDR2 FYNNEI. V was clipped by 3 bases and J by 1 base, with 15 bases between them. The CDR3 has 16 amino acids. The CDR3 loop reads CASSDDTGKNNYGYTF. For the CDR3, the DNA is TGTGCCAGCAGTGACGACACAGGGAAAAATAACTATGGCTACACCTTC.

For this clone: One end of the junction is discordant with germline, which a read error may explain. The chain carries TRBV7-8 and TRBJ2-7; D might be TRBD1 (5 bases). There are 13 residues in the CDR3. In germline, CDR1 is SGHVS, CDR2 FQNEAQ. CDR3 sequence reads: CASSLVGRQHALF. The CDR3 nucleotides read TGTGCCAGCAGCTTAGTTGGACGACAGCACGCCCTCTTC.

The rearrangement uses TRBV19 and TRBJ1-2, with D unclear. The CDR3 has 13 residues. Germline V gives CDR1 LNHDA, CDR2 SQIVND (reference sequence). The V end was cut by 5 bases, the J end by 3 bases, with 10 bases between. The CDR3 spells CASSFDFDYGYTF. CDR3 coding DNA: TGTGCCAGTAGTTTTGACTTCGACTATGGCTACACCTTC.

The chain recombines TRBV7-6 with TRBJ2-7, with 10 bases lining up with TRBD2. The CDR3 has 15 residues. The ends lost 6 bases at V and 2 bases at J; junction bases unmatched: 7. CDR1 is SGHVS and CDR2 is FNYEAQ in the germline V gene. In nucleotides, the CDR3 is TGTGCCAGCAGTTATCTGACTAGCGGGCCCTACGAGCAGTACTTC. Its protein is CASSYLTSGPYEQYF.

The chain links TRBV7-2 to TRBJ1-2; unclear D gene. Deletions cut 5 bases from V and 1 base from J, with 8 bases between. The CDR3 runs to 13 residues. Germline V gives CDR1 SGHTA, CDR2 FQGNSA. As DNA, the CDR3 is TGTGCCAGCAGCCCTTATAATAACTATGGCTACACCTTC. It encodes CASSPYNNYGYTF.

This chain links TRBV27 with TRBJ1-6, with TRBD1 matching 7 bases. Trimming removed 5 bases from V and 0 bases from J; junction bases left unmatched: 13. The length of the CDR3 is 19 residues. Germline V CDR1 and CDR2: MNHEY, SMNVEV (reference sequence). This chain's CDR3 is CASSSHGTALSSYNSPLHF. CDR3 nucleotide sequence: TGTGCCAGCAGTAGCCACGGGACAGCGCTTAGCTCCTATAATTCACCCCTCCACTTT.

The chain is built from TRBV5-6 and TRBJ2-1; 13 bases align to TRBD2. V dropped 3 bases and J dropped 6; count of bases not matched to a gene: 0. This CDR3 is built from 14 residues. Germline loops: CDR1 SGHDT, CDR2 YYEEEE. In nucleotides, the CDR3 is TGTGCCAGCAGCTGGACTAGCGGGGGCAATGAGCAGTTCTTC. It is translated as CASSWTSGGNEQFF.

The J gene is TRBJ2-3, the V gene TRBV19, with D possibly TRBD1 on 5 matching bases. The V and J ends lost 5 bases and 7 bases respectively, with 16 bases between them. Germline assignment: CDR1 LNHDA and CDR2 SQIVND (reference sequence). This CDR3 contains 14 residues. The DNA for the CDR3 is TGTGCCAGTAGTGAGTCAGGGCCCCCGAATACGCAGTATTTT. It translates to CASSESGPPNTQYF.

The chain joins TRBV19 to TRBJ1-5, with 8 bases identical to TRBD1. The CDR3 extends over 15 amino acids. V trimming: 6 bases; J trimming: 7 bases; junction bases outside the gene matches: 11. Germline values: CDR1 LNHDA, CDR2 SQIVND (reference sequence). CDR3 coding DNA: TGTGCCAGTAGAACCAGGACAGGGTGGCGGCAGCCCCAGCATTTT. Amino acid sequence: CASRTRTGWRQPQHF.

This chain uses TRBV19 with TRBJ2-3, with D maybe TRBD2 (6 bases). This CDR3 has 13 residues. Trimming stripped 5 bases from V and 3 bases from J, with 9 bases between. Germline V lookup: CDR1 LNHDA, CDR2 SQIVND (reference sequence). CDR3 bases: TGTGCCAGTAGTCTAGCGAGAACAGATACGCAGTATTTT. It specifies CASSLARTDTQYF. The full variable domain, completed using reference TRBV19 and TRBJ2-3, is DGGITQSPKYLFRKEGQNVTLSCEQNLNHDAMYWYRQDPGQGLRLIYYSQIVNDFQKGDIAEGYSVSREKKESFPLTVTSAQKNPTAFYLCASSLARTDTQYFGPGTRLTVL.

V and J are TRBV7-9 and TRBJ2-7; D not resolved. The CDR3 covers 14 residues. Trimming took 3 bases from V and 5 from J, leaving 14 bases between them. Germline values: CDR1 SEHNR, CDR2 FQNEAQ (reference sequence). In nucleotides, the CDR3 is TGTGCCAGCAGCTTCTCGACTCGTTCGGACGAGCAGTACTTC. As protein: CASSFSTRSDEQYF.

The rearrangement uses TRBV7-2 and TRBJ2-3; the D is unclear. In germline, CDR1 is SGHTA, CDR2 FQGNSA. The CDR3 sequence is 15 residues long. The V end lost 1 base, the J end lost 3 bases, and 11 bases lay between the germline ends. The CDR3 coding sequence is TGTGCCAGCAGCTTAGTTCTACAGACGACAGATACGCAGTATTTT. Residues: CASSLVLQTTDTQYF.

The chain joins TRBV10-3 to TRBJ2-3; 9 bases are shared with TRBD2. The V segment lost 7 bases and the J segment 6 bases; nucleotides outside the gene matches: 11. Per the germline V gene, CDR1 is ENHRY and CDR2 is SYGVKD. This CDR3 is built from 15 residues. CDR3 DNA: TGTGCCATCACCCCTGGAGCGGGGGGAAGGGATACGCAGTATTTT. Translated: CAITPGAGGRDTQYF.

The rearrangement joins TRBV5-1 to TRBJ1-6, with TRBD1 identical over 8 bases. The CDR3 sequence is 14 residues long. Germline V gives CDR1 SGHRS, CDR2 YFSETQ. The V segment lost 4 bases and the J segment 10 bases; nucleotides outside the gene matches: 7. Here the CDR3 reads CASSLGQGESPLHF. CDR3 bases: TGCGCCAGCAGCCTAGGACAGGGAGAGTCACCCCTCCACTTT.

This rearrangement joins TRBV19 to TRBJ1-1; TRBD1 matches at 10 bases. The CDR3 consists of 15 residues. Germline lookup yields CDR1 LNHDA and CDR2 SQIVND (reference sequence). V shed 6 bases, J shed 3 bases, and the junction held 7 bases outside the gene matches. This chain's CDR3 is CASSTGTGVHTEAFF. The CDR3 bases are TGTGCCAGTAGCACCGGGACAGGGGTCCACACTGAAGCTTTCTTT. Combining the CDR3 with reference TRBV19 and TRBJ1-1 gives the whole variable domain DGGITQSPKYLFRKEGQNVTLSCEQNLNHDAMYWYRQDPGQGLRLIYYSQIVNDFQKGDIAEGYSVSREKKESFPLTVTSAQKNPTAFYLCASSTGTGVHTEAFFGQGTRLTVV.

The rearrangement links TRBV7-5 to TRBJ2-1; TRBD2, as called in the table, went unchecked against the DNA. TRBV7-5 is a pseudogene. The length of the CDR3 is 15 residues. The CDR3 nucleotides read TGTGTCAGAAGCTTTGTGCGGGAGGGTCCCAATGAGCAGTTCTTC. Protein sequence: CVRSFVREGPNEQFF.

This clone has more than one count but fewer than ten. The CDR3 sequence is CASSPSGRGYEQYF. CDR3 DNA sequence: TGTGCCAGCTCACCGAGCGGCAGGGGGTACGAGCAGTACTTC. The chain joins TRBV18 to TRBJ2-7, with 7 bases matching TRBD1. Trimming at V came to 3 bases and at J to 4 bases, leaving 6 bases not matched to a gene. CDR1 KGHSH and CDR2 LQKENI come from the germline V gene. CDR3 length equals 14 residues. Filled out from reference TRBV18 and TRBJ2-7, the complete variable domain reads NAGVMQNPRHLVRRRGQEARLRCSPMKGHSHVYWYRQLPEEGLKFMVYLQKENIIDESGMPKERFSAEFPKEGPSILRIQQVVRGDSAAYFCASSPSGRGYEQYFGPGTRLTVT.

J is TRBJ2-7 and V is TRBV29-1; TRBD1 agrees at 10 bases. The germline V gene encodes CDR1 SQVTM and CDR2 ANQGSEA. Unmatched junction bases numbered 3, after V lost 4 bases and J lost 3 bases. CDR3 size: 13 residues. CDR3 amino acids: CSVGQGAFYEQYF. The CDR3 bases are TGCAGCGTTGGACAGGGGGCTTTCTACGAGCAGTACTTC.